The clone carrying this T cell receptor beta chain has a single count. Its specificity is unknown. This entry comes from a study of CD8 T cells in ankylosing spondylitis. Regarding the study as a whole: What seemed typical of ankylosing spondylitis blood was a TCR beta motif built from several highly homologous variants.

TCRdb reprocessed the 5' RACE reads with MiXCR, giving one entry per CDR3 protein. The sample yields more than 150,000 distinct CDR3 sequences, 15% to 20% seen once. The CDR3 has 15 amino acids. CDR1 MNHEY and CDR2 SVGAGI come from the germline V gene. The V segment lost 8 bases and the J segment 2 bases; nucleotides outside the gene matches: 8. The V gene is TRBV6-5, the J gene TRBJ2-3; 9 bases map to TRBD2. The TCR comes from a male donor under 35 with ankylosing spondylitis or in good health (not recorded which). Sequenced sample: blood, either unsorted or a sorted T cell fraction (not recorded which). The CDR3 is CASCLTSGPTDTQYF. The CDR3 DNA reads TGTGCCAGCTGTTTAACTAGCGGGCCCACAGATACGCAGTATTTT.